These T cell receptor beta chains were read from a single sample in a study of T cell responses to AZD1222 COVID-19 vaccine. Clones were read by immunoSEQ multiplex PCR, and TCRdb kept only the in-frame ones, dropping some. The table lists 110,000 to 150,000 clones, 80% to 95% of them singletons. The sample here was peripheral blood, taken on day 0 of MenACWY control vaccination. These receptors all come from an adult in good health. The CDR3 runs from the conserved cysteine through the conserved F or W. D genes are given only for firm matches. Part of the rows lack a size; the others show once, few, many or a class for expanded clones.

>TRBV3-1/TRBV3-2|-|-|TRBJ2-1
TGTGCCAGCAGCCAGGCCGGGAGAAACTACAATGAGCAGTTCTTC
CASSQAGRNYNEQFF
>TRBV7-3|-|-|TRBJ2-3
TGTGCCAGCAGCCGCAAACTAGCCTTCAGCACAGATACGCAGTATTTT
CASSRKLAFSTDTQYF
>TRBV4-1|-|TRBD1|TRBJ1-2
TGCGCCAGCAGCCAAGATCACAGGGGAGGCTATGGCTACACCTTC
CASSQDHRGGYGYTF
>TRBV7-9|-|TRBD1|TRBJ1-1
TGTGCCAGCAGCTCGGGACAGGGGGCAAGCACTGAAGCTTTCTTT
CASSSGQGASTEAFF
>TRBV6-5|-|-|TRBJ1-1
TGTGCCAGCAGACCCCCCGGGGTTGATGAAGCTTTCTTT
CASRPPGVDEAFF
>TRBV25-1|-|-|TRBJ2-7
TGTGCCAGCAGTGAATTTGGACCCTACGAGCAGTACTTC
CASSEFGPYEQYF
>TRBV5-5|-|-|TRBJ2-5
TGTGCCAGCAGCTTGTACGACGGACAAGAGACCCAGTACTTC
CASSLYDGQETQYF
>TRBV19|-|TRBD2|TRBJ2-1
TGTGCCAGTAGTGAGGGACTAGCGGGGATAAAGCAGTTCTTC
CASSEGLAGIKQFF
>TRBV7-8|-|-|TRBJ2-1
TGTGCCAGCAGCGCCCGGACTATCTACAATGAGCAGTTCTTC
CASSARTIYNEQFF
>TRBV5-4|-|-|TRBJ1-2
TGTGCCAGCAGCTTGGTTGGCGGCAGCCTCTATGGCTACACCTTC
CASSLVGGSLYGYTF
>TRBV4-3|-|-|TRBJ1-1
TGCGCCAGCAGCCAAAAAACGGGGGAGGGCAACACTGAAGCTTTCTTT
CASSQKTGEGNTEAFF
>TRBV27|-|TRBD1|TRBJ2-7
TGTGCCAGCAGTTCCCCGGACAGGGATCCCTACGAGCAGTACTTC
CASSSPDRDPYEQYF
>TRBV5-1|-|-|TRBJ1-6
TGCGCCAGCAGCTTGGCCGGTTATTCACCCCTCCACTTT
CASSLAGYSPLHF
>TRBV28|-|-|TRBJ1-4
TGTGCCAGCAGTATCATACGGACAGCCCAAATCTCAACTAATGAAAAACTGTTTTTT
CASSIIRTAQISTNEKLFF
>TRBV5-5|once|TRBD1|TRBJ1-2
TGTGCCAGCAGCCCAAAAGGGGACAGGGGACGTTGGGATGGCTACACCTTC
CASSPKGDRGRWDGYTF